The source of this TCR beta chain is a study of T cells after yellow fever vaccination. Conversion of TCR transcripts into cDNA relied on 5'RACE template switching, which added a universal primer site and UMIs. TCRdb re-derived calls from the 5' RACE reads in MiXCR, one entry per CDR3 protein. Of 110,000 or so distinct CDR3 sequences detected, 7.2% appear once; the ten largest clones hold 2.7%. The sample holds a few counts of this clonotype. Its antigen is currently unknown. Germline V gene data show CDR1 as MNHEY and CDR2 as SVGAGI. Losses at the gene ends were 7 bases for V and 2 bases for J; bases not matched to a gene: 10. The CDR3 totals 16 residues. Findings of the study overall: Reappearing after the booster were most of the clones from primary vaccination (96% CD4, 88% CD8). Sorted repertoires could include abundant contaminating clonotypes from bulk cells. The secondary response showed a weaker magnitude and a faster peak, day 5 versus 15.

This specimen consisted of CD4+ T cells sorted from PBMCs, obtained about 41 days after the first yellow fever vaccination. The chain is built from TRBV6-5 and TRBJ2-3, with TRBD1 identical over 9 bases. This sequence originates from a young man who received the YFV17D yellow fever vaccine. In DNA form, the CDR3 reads TGTGCCAGCAATAAGGGACAGGGAGCGCCCACAGATACGCAGTATTTT. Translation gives CASNKGQGAPTDTQYF.